A single sample is the source of the 30 T cell receptor beta chains below, sequenced in a study of blood T cell repertoires in COVID-19. Produced via immunoSEQ multiplex PCR; TCRdb's table is partial and in-frame only. There are hundreds of thousands of clones in the sample; around nine tenths occur only once, and almost 2% lies in the top ten. The sample taken for sequencing was PBMCs or T cells enriched from blood (not recorded which). The source of these receptors is a woman younger than 35 with acute COVID-19.

The chain uses TRBV4-3 and TRBJ1-6; D gene unclear. The CDR3 is 15 residues long. Trimming removed 0 bases from V and 3 bases from J, with 6 bases in between. Per the germline V gene, CDR1 is LGHNA and CDR2 is YSLEER. In DNA form, the CDR3 reads TGCGCCAGCAGCCAAGATAGCTTCTATAATTCACCCCTCCACTTT. This translates into CASSQDSFYNSPLHF.

The chain employs TRBV11-2 and TRBJ2-7; D unresolved. The CDR3 spans 11 residues. Germline lookup yields CDR1 SGHAT and CDR2 FQNNGV. V was clipped by 5 bases and J by 6 bases, with 8 bases between them. CDR3 bases: TGTGCCAGCAGCCTCAACGGCGAGCAGTACTTC. Translating it yields CASSLNGEQYF.

V usage is TRBV2 and J usage is TRBJ1-1, with D unclear. V was clipped by 7 bases and J by 0 bases, with 9 bases between them. Germline-derived CDR1 and CDR2 are SNHLY and FYNNEI. The CDR3 is 13 residues long. The CDR3 DNA reads TGTGCCAGCAAATCAGACATGAACACTGAAGCTTTCTTT. Amino acid sequence: CASKSDMNTEAFF.

The chain has TRBV10-3 and TRBJ1-2; D gene unclear. From germline, CDR1 is ENHRY and CDR2 SYGVKD. Trimming removed 2 bases at V and 8 bases at J, with 9 bases between. This CDR3 spans 12 amino acids. Written as DNA, the CDR3 is TGTGCCATCAGTGAGGGGCTGAGCGGCTACACCTTC. Protein sequence: CAISEGLSGYTF.

This rearrangement joins TRBV4-1 to TRBJ1-1; possible D gene TRBD1, 5 bases. There are 16 residues in the CDR3. Germline CDR1 and CDR2: MGHRA and YSYEKL. Trimming left V 5 bases short and J 7 bases short, with 23 bases between. Written as DNA, the CDR3 is TGCGCCAGCAGCAGAGACAGCTCACCCCGAACCGATGAAGCTTTCTTT. Translation: CASSRDSSPRTDEAFF.

The chain employs TRBV27 and TRBJ2-7; 9 nucleotides agree with TRBD1. The J segment lost 1 base and the V segment lost 2 bases, leaving 3 bases of the junction unmatched. CDR1 is MNHEY, CDR2 SMNVEV, per germline (reference sequence). The CDR3 extends over 15 amino acids. For the CDR3, the DNA is TGTGCCAGCAGTTTAATGGGACAGGGATCCTACGAGCAGTACTTC. It yields the protein CASSLMGQGSYEQYF.

The chain employs TRBV11-1 and TRBJ2-3; D gene unclear. The germline V gene encodes CDR1 SGHAT and CDR2 FQDESV (reference sequence). Trimming removed 5 bases at V and 2 bases at J, with 5 bases between. The CDR3 runs 12 residues. The CDR3 region has the DNA TGTGCCAGCAGCCGGTACACAGATACGCAGTATTTT. Translation gives CASSRYTDTQYF.

This clone occurred once. The gene calls are TRBV5-5 and TRBJ2-5; TRBD2 might be the D (6 bases). The CDR3 spans 16 residues. V gave up 4 bases and J gave up 3 bases, with 19 bases separating them. Germline lookup yields CDR1 SGHKS and CDR2 YYEKEE (reference sequence). Here the CDR3 reads CASSGGLLAREETQYF. For the CDR3, the DNA is TGTGCCAGCAGCGGGGGGTTGCTAGCGCGGGAAGAGACCCAGTACTTC.

Of note for this clone: The same CDR3 can be traced to other DNA sequences in this sample. This chain uses TRBV12-3 or TRBV12-4 with TRBJ1-1; D not certain. This CDR3 has 13 amino acids. V gave up 3 bases and J gave up 2 bases, with 7 bases separating them. The CDR3 DNA reads as TGTGCCAGCAGTTTGCGCGGAAACACTGAAGCTTTCTTT. Translated, it gives CASSLRGNTEAFF.

The chain carries TRBV18 and TRBJ1-4; D may be TRBD1 (6 bases). CDR3 length equals 14 residues. V was trimmed by 5 bases and J by 7 bases, leaving 14 bases between them. Germline V gives CDR1 KGHSH, CDR2 LQKENI. The CDR3 sequence: CASSMGAGGEKLFF. The CDR3 coding sequence is TGTGCCAGCTCAATGGGGGCAGGTGGTGAAAAACTGTTTTTT.

The rearrangement uses TRBV19 and TRBJ1-2; tentative D call: TRBD1 (6 bases). CDR1 and CDR2 (germline): LNHDA, SQIVND (reference sequence). The CDR3 totals 13 residues. V was trimmed by 4 bases and J by 4 bases, leaving 10 bases between them. For the CDR3, the DNA is TGTGCCAGTAGTACTACAGGGATCTATGGCTACACCTTC. Its protein product is CASSTTGIYGYTF.

The chain uses TRBV24-1 and TRBJ2-1; 10 nucleotides agree with TRBD2. CDR1 is KGHDR, CDR2 SFDVKD, per germline. The CDR3 loop spans 18 amino acids. V lost 1 base, J lost 7 bases, and 12 bases stayed unmatched. This CDR3 reads CATSDFRGYGTSANEQFF. In DNA form, the CDR3 reads TGTGCCACCAGTGATTTTAGGGGCTATGGGACTAGCGCTAATGAGCAGTTCTTC.

This chain uses TRBV7-2 with TRBJ1-5, with D possibly being TRBD1 (6 bases). Germline V CDR1 and CDR2: SGHTA, FQGNSA. The CDR3 has 14 residues. Trimming left V 5 bases short and J 4 bases short, with 12 bases between. CDR3 sequence reads: CASSLEQGNQPQHF. As DNA, the CDR3 is TGTGCCAGCAGCCTTGAACAGGGTAATCAGCCCCAGCATTTT.

The chain has TRBV3-1 (or the pseudogene TRBV3-2) and TRBJ1-3; D not resolved. The CDR3 is 15 amino acids. Trimming removed 1 base at V and 2 bases at J, with 9 bases between. From germline, CDR1 is LGHDT and CDR2 YNNKEL (reference sequence). The CDR3 region is CASSQGPGTGNTIYF. In DNA form, the CDR3 reads TGTGCCAGCAGCCAAGGACCAGGCACTGGAAACACCATATATTTT.

V usage is TRBV4-3 and J usage is TRBJ2-5; 7 positions match TRBD1. The CDR3 contains 13 residues. CDR1 and CDR2 (germline): LGHNA, YSLEER. Unmatched junction bases numbered 1, after V lost 2 bases and J lost 4 bases. The chain's CDR3 is CASSQNRGETQYF. CDR3 coding DNA: TGCGCCAGCAGCCAAAACAGGGGAGAGACCCAGTACTTC.

V and J are TRBV4-3 and TRBJ1-4; perhaps TRBD1 as D (6 bases). The CDR3 consists of 15 residues. Germline V CDR1 and CDR2: LGHNA, YSLEER. The V and J ends lost 2 bases and 8 bases respectively, with 15 bases between them. The CDR3 sequence is CASSQQQGVGEKLFF. For the CDR3, the DNA is TGCGCCAGCAGCCAACAACAGGGAGTAGGGGAAAAACTGTTTTTT.

This chain joins TRBV10-3 and TRBJ1-2; no clear D gene. From germline, CDR1 is ENHRY and CDR2 SYGVKD. V lost 4 bases to trimming and J lost 3 bases, with 12 bases between them. CDR3 size: 14 residues. CDR3 sequence reads: CAISGDSTDYGYTF. The DNA for the CDR3 is TGTGCCATCAGTGGCGATAGTACTGACTATGGCTACACCTTC.

J is TRBJ2-2 and V is TRBV13; a weak D match, TRBD1 (6 bases). The CDR3 consists of 15 residues. CDR1 and CDR2 (germline): PRHDT, FYEKMQ (reference sequence). V was clipped by 5 bases and J by 8 bases, with 18 bases between them. The CDR3 DNA reads TGTGCCAGCAGCCCGACACAGGGCTCGGGAGGGGAGCTGTTTTTT. Encoded protein: CASSPTQGSGGELFF.

The chain couples TRBV5-4 to TRBJ2-5; unclear D gene. The V end was cut by 1 base, the J end by 2 bases, with 6 bases between. CDR1 is SGHNT, CDR2 YYREEE, per germline (reference sequence). This CDR3 has 13 amino acids. The CDR3 loop is CASSLTFQETQYF. CDR3 bases: TGTGCCAGCAGCTTGACTTTTCAAGAGACCCAGTACTTC.

This clone was seen a single time. This chain links TRBV12-3 or TRBV12-4 with TRBJ1-2; TRBD1 matches 9 bases. Unmatched junction bases numbered 2, after V lost 6 bases and J lost 6 bases. CDR3 size: 12 residues. The CDR3 nucleotides are TGTGCCAGCAGCCGACAGGGGGATGGCTACACCTTC. Translating it yields CASSRQGDGYTF.

V gene TRBV14 combines with J gene TRBJ1-4; 9 bases map to TRBD1. This CDR3 comprises 15 residues. Germline V gives CDR1 SGHDN, CDR2 FVKESK. Trimming took 1 base from V and 8 from J; bases not matched to a gene: 5. The CDR3 here is CASSQGGTGFEKLFF. For the CDR3, the DNA is TGTGCCAGCAGCCAAGGTGGGACAGGGTTCGAAAAACTGTTTTTT. The complete variable domain, with remaining parts taken from reference TRBV14 and TRBJ1-4, reads EAGVTQFPSHSVIEKGQTVTLRCDPISGHDNLYWYRRVMGKEIKFLLHFVKESKQDESGMPNNRFLAERTGGTYSTLKVQPAELEDSGVYFCASSQGGTGFEKLFFGSGTQLSVL.

The gene calls are TRBV27 and TRBJ1-1, with D uncertain. With 2 bases removed from V and 0 bases from J, the gap between germline ends came to 10 bases. The CDR3 is made up of 15 amino acids. Germline loops: CDR1 MNHEY, CDR2 SMNVEV (reference sequence). The CDR3 coding sequence is TGTGCCAGCAGTTTAGTTGCAGGCATGAACACTGAAGCTTTCTTT. This translates into CASSLVAGMNTEAFF.

The genes are TRBV7-3 and TRBJ1-1; 7 bases are shared with TRBD1. With 4 bases clipped from V and 8 bases from J, the junction kept 7 bases outside the gene matches. In germline, CDR1 is SGHTA, CDR2 FQGTGA. This CDR3 is 13 amino acids long. CDR3 region: CASSSPDRDEAFF. DNA for the CDR3: TGTGCCAGCAGCTCCCCCGACAGGGACGAAGCTTTCTTT.

The gene calls are TRBV28 and TRBJ2-1; the D gene is possibly TRBD2 (7 bases). V shed 6 bases and J shed 6 bases, with 27 bases lying between them. CDR3 length: 18 amino acids. The germline V gene has CDR1 MDHEN and CDR2 SYDVKM. In DNA form, the CDR3 reads TGTGCCAGCAGCTCAAAGCTCGGGGGGCGCGTGTACCCCAATGAGCAGTTCTTC. Its translation is CASSSKLGGRVYPNEQFF.

This clone showed up just a few times. The chain combines TRBV9 with TRBJ2-1; D is unresolved. CDR1 is SGDLS and CDR2 is YYNGEE in the germline V gene. V dropped 0 bases and J dropped 6 bases, with 7 bases sitting between them. The CDR3 sequence is 13 residues long. CDR3 amino acids: CASSVGGTNEQFF. CDR3 nucleotides: TGTGCCAGCAGCGTAGGAGGCACCAATGAGCAGTTCTTC.

This clone was observed a handful of times. The chain links TRBV5-6 to TRBJ2-7, with D possibly matching TRBD1 (6 bases). Trimming cost V 5 bases and J 1 base, with 19 bases left between them. The CDR3 consists of 16 residues. Germline CDR1 reads SGHDT; CDR2 reads YYEEEE. The CDR3 loop reads CASSKSRDTDSYEQYF. In nucleotides, the CDR3 is TGTGCCAGCAGTAAATCACGGGACACAGATTCCTACGAGCAGTACTTC.

The chain recombines TRBV9 with TRBJ1-4; TRBD1 is a possible D gene (6 bases). V lost 4 bases to trimming and J lost 6 bases, with 16 bases between them. CDR3 length: 15 amino acids. CDR1 SGDLS and CDR2 YYNGEE come from the germline V gene. CDR3 DNA sequence: TGTGCCAGCAGCAACCAACAGGGAATAGATGAAAAACTGTTTTTT. Its translation: CASSNQQGIDEKLFF.

This chain uses TRBV5-5 with TRBJ2-5, with 8 bases identical to TRBD1. Germline V gives CDR1 SGHKS, CDR2 YYEKEE (reference sequence). The CDR3 consists of 14 residues. V was pared by 6 bases and J by 6 bases, with 10 bases of the junction left unmatched. In DNA form, the CDR3 reads TGTGCCAGCACCCACGACAGGGGTCGGCAGACCCAGTACTTC. Amino acids: CASTHDRGRQTQYF.

The chain uses TRBV9 and TRBJ2-7, with 9 bases matching TRBD2. V was pared by 2 bases and J by 7 bases, with 13 bases of the junction left unmatched. Germline lookup yields CDR1 SGDLS and CDR2 YYNGEE. The CDR3 covers 16 residues. This chain's CDR3 is CASSVGGGLAVLEQYF. DNA for the CDR3: TGTGCCAGCAGCGTGGGAGGGGGACTAGCAGTACTTGAGCAGTACTTC.

The chain joins TRBV6-2 or TRBV6-3 to TRBJ2-1; 7 bases line up with TRBD2. CDR1 and CDR2 from the germline V gene are MNHEY and SVGEGT. The CDR3 has 13 amino acids. V shed 2 bases, J shed 9 bases, and the junction held 4 bases outside the gene matches. The CDR3 protein is CASSYTREGEQFF. The CDR3 DNA reads TGTGCCAGCAGTTACACAAGGGAGGGTGAGCAGTTCTTC.